These 5 T cell receptor beta chains originate from one sample sequenced in a study of T cell responses to AZD1222 COVID-19 vaccine. Generated by immunoSEQ multiplex PCR, the TCRdb table keeps only in-frame clones and is missing some. The profile covers 130,000 or so clones, with about 90% appearing a single time and about 5.2% taken by the ten largest. Here the sequenced sample was peripheral blood, taken on day 0 of AZD1222 vaccination. The receptors here all came from an adult in good health.

V gene TRBV19 combines with J gene TRBJ1-5; 9 nucleotides agree with TRBD1. Per germline, CDR1 LNHDA and CDR2 SQIVND (reference sequence). The CDR3 totals 17 residues. Germline trimming cut 2 bases from V and 2 bases from J; bases unmatched to any gene: 7. CDR3 nucleotide sequence: TGTGCCAGTAGTATAAGGGGGGGGACAGGGCGCAATCAGCCCCAGCATTTT. Protein: CASSIRGGTGRNQPQHF.

The chain links TRBV10-1 to TRBJ1-2; D unclear. Germline CDR1 WNHNN, CDR2 SYGVQD (reference sequence). The CDR3 contains 12 residues. The CDR3 DNA follows: TGCGTCGCAAAGAGGCCTAACTATGGCTACACCTTC. This sequence encodes CVAKRPNYGYTF.

This rearrangement joins TRBV3-1 (or the pseudogene TRBV3-2) to TRBJ1-4; weak D call: TRBD1 (5 bases). This CDR3 is built from 15 residues. CDR1 is LGHDT and CDR2 is YNNKEL in the germline V gene (reference sequence). Trimming shortened V by 0 bases and J by 8 bases, and 13 bases separated the two germline ends. CDR3 region: CASSQDPRGKEKLFF. CDR3 coding DNA: TGTGCCAGCAGCCAAGATCCTAGGGGAAAGGAAAAACTGTTTTTT.

This sequence joins TRBV20-1 and TRBJ2-5; tentatively, D is TRBD1 (5 bases). This CDR3 spans 15 amino acids. With 6 bases removed from V and 5 bases from J, the gap between germline ends came to 22 bases. Germline assignment: CDR1 DFQATT and CDR2 SNEGSKA (reference sequence). The CDR3 spells CSASKRQGLRETQYF. The CDR3 nucleotides are TGCAGTGCGAGTAAGCGTCAGGGTCTTCGGGAGACCCAGTACTTC.

This chain links TRBV28 with TRBJ2-7; possible D gene TRBD1, 6 bases. V lost 3 bases to trimming and J lost 2 bases, with 14 bases between them. Germline-derived CDR1 and CDR2 are MDHEN and SYDVKM. The CDR3 has 15 residues. CDR3 loop: CASSFDFRGAYEQYF. CDR3 DNA: TGTGCCAGCAGTTTTGATTTCAGGGGTGCCTACGAGCAGTACTTC.